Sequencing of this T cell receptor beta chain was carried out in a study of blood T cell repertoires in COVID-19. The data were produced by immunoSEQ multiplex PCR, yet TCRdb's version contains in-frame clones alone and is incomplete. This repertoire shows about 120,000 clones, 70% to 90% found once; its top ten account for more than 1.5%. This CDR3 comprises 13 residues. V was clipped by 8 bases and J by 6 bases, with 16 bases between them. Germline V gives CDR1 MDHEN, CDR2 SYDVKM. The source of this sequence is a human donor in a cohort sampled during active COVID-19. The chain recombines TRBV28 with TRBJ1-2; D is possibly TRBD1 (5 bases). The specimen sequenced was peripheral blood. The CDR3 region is CASGLGRRDGYTF. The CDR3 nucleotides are TGTGCCAGCGGCCTAGGGCGCAGGGATGGCTACACCTTC.